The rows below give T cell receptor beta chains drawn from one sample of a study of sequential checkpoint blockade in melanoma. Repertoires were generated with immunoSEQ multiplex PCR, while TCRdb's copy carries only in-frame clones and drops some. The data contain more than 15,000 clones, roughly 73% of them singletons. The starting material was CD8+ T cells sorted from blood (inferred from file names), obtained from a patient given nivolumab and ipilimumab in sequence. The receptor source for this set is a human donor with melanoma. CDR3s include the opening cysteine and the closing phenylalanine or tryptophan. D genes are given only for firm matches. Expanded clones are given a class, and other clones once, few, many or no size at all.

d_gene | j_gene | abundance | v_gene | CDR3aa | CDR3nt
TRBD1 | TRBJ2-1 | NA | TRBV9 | CASSVGQGDNEQFF | TGTGCCAGCAGCGTAGGGCAGGGGGACAATGAGCAGTTCTTC
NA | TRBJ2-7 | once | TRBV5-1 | CASSPQLVPYEQYF | TGCGCCAGCAGTCCACAGCTCGTTCCCTACGAGCAGTACTTC
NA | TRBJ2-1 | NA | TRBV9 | CASSVYGNEQFF | TGTGCCAGCAGCGTATACGGGAATGAGCAGTTCTTC
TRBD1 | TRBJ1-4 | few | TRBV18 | CASSSSFDLGQGYEKLFF | TGTGCCAGCTCCTCCTCCTTCGATCTCGGACAGGGCTATGAAAAACTGTTTTTT
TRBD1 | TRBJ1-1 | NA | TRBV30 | CAWSTRQGHRGTEAFF | TGTGCCTGGAGTACCCGACAGGGCCATCGGGGCACTGAAGCTTTCTTT
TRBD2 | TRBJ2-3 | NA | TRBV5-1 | CASSLGLRAGGPTDTQYF | TGCGCCAGCAGCTTGGGGCTACGAGCGGGAGGGCCCACAGATACGCAGTATTTT
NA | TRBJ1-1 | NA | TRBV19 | CASSLAGTTEAFF | TGTGCCAGTAGCCTCGCGGGGACCACTGAAGCTTTCTTT
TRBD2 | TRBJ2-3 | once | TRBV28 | CASSLLAGVTDTQYF | TGTGCCAGCAGTTTGCTAGCGGGAGTCACAGATACGCAGTATTTT
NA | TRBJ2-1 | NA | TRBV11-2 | CASSFRGNYNEQFF | TGTGCCAGCAGCTTCCGGGGGAACTACAATGAGCAGTTCTTC
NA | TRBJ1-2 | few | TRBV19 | CASSIIRGETYGYTF | TGTGCCAGTAGTATAATCCGCGGGGAAACCTATGGCTACACCTTC
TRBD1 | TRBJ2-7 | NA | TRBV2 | CASSEGGPGTAYEQYF | TGTGCCAGCAGTGAAGGCGGTCCAGGGACAGCCTACGAGCAGTACTTC
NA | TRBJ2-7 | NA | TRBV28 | CASSNRFRPRYEQYF | TGTGCCAGCAGTAACAGGTTCCGACCTCGCTACGAGCAGTACTTC
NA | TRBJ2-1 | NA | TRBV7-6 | CASTPVGGGNEQFF | TGTGCCAGCACCCCGGTGGGGGGTGGGAATGAGCAGTTCTTC
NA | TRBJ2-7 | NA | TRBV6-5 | CASSYAKTSTYEQYF | TGTGCCAGCAGTTACGCCAAAACGAGCACCTACGAGCAGTACTTC
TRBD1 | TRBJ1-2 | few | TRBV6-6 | CASSTRTGRAAGYTF | TGTGCCAGCAGTACCAGGACAGGAAGGGCGGCTGGCTACACCTTC
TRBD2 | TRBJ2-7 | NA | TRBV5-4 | CASSQSSGASSYEQYF | TGTGCCAGCAGCCAATCAAGCGGGGCAAGCTCCTACGAGCAGTACTTC